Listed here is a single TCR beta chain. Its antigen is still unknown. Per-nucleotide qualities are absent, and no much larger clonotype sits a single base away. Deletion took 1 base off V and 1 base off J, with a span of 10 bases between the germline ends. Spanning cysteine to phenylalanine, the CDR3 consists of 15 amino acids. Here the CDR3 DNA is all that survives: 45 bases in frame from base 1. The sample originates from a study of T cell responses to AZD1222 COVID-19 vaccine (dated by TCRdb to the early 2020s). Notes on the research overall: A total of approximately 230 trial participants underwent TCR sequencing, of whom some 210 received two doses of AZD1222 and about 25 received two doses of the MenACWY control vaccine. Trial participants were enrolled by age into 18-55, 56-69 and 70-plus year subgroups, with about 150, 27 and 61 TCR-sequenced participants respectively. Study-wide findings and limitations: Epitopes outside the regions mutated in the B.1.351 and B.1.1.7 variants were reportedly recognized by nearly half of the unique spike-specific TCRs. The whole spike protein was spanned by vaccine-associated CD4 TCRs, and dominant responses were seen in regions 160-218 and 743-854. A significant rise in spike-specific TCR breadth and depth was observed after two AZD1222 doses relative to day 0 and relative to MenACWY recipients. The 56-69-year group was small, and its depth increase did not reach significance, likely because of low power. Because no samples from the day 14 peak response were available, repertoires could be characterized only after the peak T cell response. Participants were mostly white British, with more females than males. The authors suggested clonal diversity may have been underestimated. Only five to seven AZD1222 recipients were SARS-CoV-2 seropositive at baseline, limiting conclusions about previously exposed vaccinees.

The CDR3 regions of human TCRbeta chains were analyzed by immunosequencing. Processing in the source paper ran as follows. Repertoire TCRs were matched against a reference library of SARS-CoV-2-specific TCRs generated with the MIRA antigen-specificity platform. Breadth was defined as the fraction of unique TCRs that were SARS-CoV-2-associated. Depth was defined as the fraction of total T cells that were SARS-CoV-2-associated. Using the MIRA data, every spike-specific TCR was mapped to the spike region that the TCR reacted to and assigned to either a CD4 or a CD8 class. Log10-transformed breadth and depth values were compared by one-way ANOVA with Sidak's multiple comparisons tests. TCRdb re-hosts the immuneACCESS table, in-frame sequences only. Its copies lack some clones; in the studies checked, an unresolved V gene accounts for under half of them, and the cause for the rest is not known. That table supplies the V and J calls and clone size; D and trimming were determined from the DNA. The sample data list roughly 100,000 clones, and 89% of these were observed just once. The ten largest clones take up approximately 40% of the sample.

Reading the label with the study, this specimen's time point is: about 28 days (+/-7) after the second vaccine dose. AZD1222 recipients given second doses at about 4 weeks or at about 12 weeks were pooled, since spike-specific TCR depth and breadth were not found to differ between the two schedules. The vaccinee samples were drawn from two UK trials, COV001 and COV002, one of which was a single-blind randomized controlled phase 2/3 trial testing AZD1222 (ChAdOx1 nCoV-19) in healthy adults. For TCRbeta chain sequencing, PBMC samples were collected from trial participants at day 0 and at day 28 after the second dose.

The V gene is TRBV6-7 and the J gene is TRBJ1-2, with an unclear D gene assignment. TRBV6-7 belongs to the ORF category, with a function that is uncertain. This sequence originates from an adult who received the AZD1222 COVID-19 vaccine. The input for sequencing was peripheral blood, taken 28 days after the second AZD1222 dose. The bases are TGTGCCAGCAGTTACTGTGGCGTAGTTAACTATGGCTACACCTTC. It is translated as CASSYCGVVNYGYTF.